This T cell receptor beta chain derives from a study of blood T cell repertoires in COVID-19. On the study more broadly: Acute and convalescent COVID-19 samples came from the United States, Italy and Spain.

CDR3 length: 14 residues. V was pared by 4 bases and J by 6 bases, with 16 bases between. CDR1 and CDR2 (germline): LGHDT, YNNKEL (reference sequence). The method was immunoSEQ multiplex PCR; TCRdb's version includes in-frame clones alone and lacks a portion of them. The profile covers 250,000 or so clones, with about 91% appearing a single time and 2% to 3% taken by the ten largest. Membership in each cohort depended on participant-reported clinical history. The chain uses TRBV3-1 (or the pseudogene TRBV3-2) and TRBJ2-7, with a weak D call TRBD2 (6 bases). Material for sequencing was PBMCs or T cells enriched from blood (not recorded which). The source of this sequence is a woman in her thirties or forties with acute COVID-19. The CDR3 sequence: CASSPEGGGPEQYF. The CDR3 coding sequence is TGTGCCAGCAGCCCTGAGGGTGGAGGGCCCGAGCAGTACTTC.